These 5 T cell receptor beta chains were sequenced from one sample in a study of siplizumab effects on memory and regulatory T cells. Some clones are missing from TCRdb's copy, which holds only in-frame ones; the method was immunoSEQ multiplex PCR. This sample yields some 100,000 clones, of which 85% to 95% are seen a single time; 1% to 1.5% belongs to the top ten. What was sequenced was non-Treg CD4+ T cells sorted from blood. Receptors were obtained from a human donor in good health.

V and J are TRBV19 and TRBJ1-2, with D hard to call. V lost 7 bases and J lost 3, with 9 bases in between. Germline CDR1 and CDR2: LNHDA and SQIVND (reference sequence). CDR3 length equals 12 residues. The CDR3 here is CASKSGDYGYTF. CDR3 DNA sequence: TGTGCCAGTAAGAGCGGGGACTATGGCTACACCTTC.

This clone was seen only a few times. The chain links TRBV5-1 to TRBJ2-3, with TRBD2 matching over 8 bases. The CDR3 spans 14 residues. Per the germline V gene, CDR1 is SGHRS and CDR2 is YFSETQ. The V gene end was trimmed by 5 bases and the J gene end by 3 bases; junction bases not matched to a gene: 5. CDR3 amino acids: CASRDGGATDTQYF. The CDR3 nucleotides are TGCGCCAGCAGGGACGGGGGGGCTACAGATACGCAGTATTTT.

The chain links TRBV28 to TRBJ2-1; 7 nucleotides align to TRBD2. J lost 4 bases, V lost 2 bases, and 5 bases had no gene match. The germline V gene encodes CDR1 MDHEN and CDR2 SYDVKM. The CDR3 is made up of 15 amino acids. The CDR3 loop is CASSLGGRAYNEQFF. Written as DNA, the CDR3 is TGTGCCAGCAGTTTAGGAGGGAGGGCTTACAATGAGCAGTTCTTC.

As for this clone: The germline gene is not matched at one end of the junction; a read error may be the cause. The CDR3 bases are TGTGCCAGCAGCTACTTTCCCTCGGACGGAGATTTC. The encoded protein is CASSYFPSDGDF. J is TRBJ1-2 and V is TRBV14; D remains unclear. Per the germline V gene, CDR1 is SGHDN and CDR2 is FVKESK. This CDR3 region has 12 residues. Full variable domain (remainder filled in from reference TRBV14 and TRBJ1-2): EAGVTQFPSHSVIEKGQTVTLRCDPISGHDNLYWYRRVMGKEIKFLLHFVKESKQDESGMPNNRFLAERTGGTYSTLKVQPAELEDSGVYFCASSYFPSDGDFGSGTRLTVV.

The V call is TRBV5-5, the J call TRBJ2-7; 8 bases align to TRBD2. V shed 4 bases and J 2 bases; nucleotides not matched to a gene: 2. The CDR3 contains 13 residues. Germline V gene data show CDR1 as SGHKS and CDR2 as YYEKEE (reference sequence). CDR3 protein: CASSPGLAYEQYF. In nucleotides, the CDR3 is TGTGCCAGCAGCCCGGGACTAGCCTACGAGCAGTACTTC.